This T cell receptor beta chain was retrieved from a study of shared clonotypes between healthy human individuals. Study outcomes and limitations: Sequencing depth was expected to influence donor clonotype sharing.

Naive CD8 isolation took CD45RO-negative cells positively selected for CCR7 and excluded terminally differentiated effector memory CD45RA+ cells. For this clone: Its antigen is unidentified.

Execution of the assay was at deep level. Clones were read by immunoSEQ multiplex PCR, and TCRdb kept only the in-frame ones, dropping some. The data contain roughly 2,000,000 clones, roughly 94% of them singletons. The material sequenced was naive CD8+ T cells sorted from blood. The TCR was taken from a man aged 18 to 30 in good health.

The CDR3 loop reads CASSEAPSSYNEQFF. Here the CDR3 DNA reads TGTGCCAGCAGTGAAGCGCCTAGCTCCTACAATGAGCAGTTCTTC. The chain joins TRBV6-1 to TRBJ2-1; unclear D gene. The germline V gene has CDR1 MNHNS and CDR2 SASEGT. Trimming cost V 0 bases and J 0 bases, with 6 bases left between them. The CDR3 covers 15 residues.